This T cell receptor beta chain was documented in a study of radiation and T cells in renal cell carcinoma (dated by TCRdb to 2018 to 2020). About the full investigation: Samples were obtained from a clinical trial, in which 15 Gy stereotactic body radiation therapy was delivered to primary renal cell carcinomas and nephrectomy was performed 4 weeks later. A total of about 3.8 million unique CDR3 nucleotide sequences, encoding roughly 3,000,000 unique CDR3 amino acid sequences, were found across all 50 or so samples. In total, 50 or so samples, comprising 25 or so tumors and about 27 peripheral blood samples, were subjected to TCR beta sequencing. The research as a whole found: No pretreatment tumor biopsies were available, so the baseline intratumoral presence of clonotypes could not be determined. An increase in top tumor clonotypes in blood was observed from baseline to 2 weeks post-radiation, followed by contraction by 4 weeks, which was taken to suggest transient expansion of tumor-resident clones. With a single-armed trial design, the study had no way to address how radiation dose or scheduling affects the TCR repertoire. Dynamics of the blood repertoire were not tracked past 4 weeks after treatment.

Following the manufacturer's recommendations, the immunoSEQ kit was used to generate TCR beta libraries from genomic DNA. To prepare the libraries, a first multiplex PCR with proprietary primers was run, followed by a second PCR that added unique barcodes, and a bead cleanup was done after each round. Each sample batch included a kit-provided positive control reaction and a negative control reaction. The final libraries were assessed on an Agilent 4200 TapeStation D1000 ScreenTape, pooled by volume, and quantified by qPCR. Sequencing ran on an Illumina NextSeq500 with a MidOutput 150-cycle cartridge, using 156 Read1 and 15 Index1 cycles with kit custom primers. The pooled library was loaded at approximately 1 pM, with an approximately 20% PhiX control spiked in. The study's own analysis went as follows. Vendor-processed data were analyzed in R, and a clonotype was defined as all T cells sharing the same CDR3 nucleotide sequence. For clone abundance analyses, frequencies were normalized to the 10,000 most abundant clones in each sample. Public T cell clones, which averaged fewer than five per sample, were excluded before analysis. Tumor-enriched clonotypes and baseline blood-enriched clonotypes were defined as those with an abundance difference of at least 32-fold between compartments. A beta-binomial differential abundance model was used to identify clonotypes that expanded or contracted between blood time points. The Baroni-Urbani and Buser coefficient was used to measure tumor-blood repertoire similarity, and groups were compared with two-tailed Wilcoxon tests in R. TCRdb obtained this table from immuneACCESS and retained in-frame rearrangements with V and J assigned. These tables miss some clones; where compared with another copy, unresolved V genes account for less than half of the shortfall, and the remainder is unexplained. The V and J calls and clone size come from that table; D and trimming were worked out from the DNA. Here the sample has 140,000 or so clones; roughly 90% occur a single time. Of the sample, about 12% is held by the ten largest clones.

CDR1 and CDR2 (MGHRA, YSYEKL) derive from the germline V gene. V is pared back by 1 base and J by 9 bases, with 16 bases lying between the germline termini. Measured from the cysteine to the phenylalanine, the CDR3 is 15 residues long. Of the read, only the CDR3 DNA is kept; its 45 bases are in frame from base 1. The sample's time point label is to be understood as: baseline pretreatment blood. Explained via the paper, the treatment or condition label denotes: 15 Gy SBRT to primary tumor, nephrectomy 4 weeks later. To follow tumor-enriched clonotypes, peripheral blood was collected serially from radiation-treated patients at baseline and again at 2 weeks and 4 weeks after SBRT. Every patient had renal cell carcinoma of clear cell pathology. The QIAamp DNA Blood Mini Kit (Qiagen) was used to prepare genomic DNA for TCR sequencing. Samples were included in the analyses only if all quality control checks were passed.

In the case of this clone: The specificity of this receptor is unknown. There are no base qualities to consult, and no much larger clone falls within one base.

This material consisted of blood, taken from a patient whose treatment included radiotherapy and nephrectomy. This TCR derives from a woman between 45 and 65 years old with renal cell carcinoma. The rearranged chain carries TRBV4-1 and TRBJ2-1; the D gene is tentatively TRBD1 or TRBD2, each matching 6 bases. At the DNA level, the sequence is TGCGCCAGCAGCCAAGGGGGGGCAAGGGATATTGAGCAGTTCTTC. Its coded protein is CASSQGGARDIEQFF.